This T cell receptor (beta chain) was captured by sequencing in a study of cytomegalovirus exposure and HLA in healthy donors. Looking at the study overall: The 120 or so validation repertoires, a later analysis reported, used the same platform as the 550 to 800 first-cohort repertoires. Study-level findings and limits: Cytomegalovirus status was reportedly diagnosed by the classifier with high sensitivity and specificity. In vitro assays verified that a few CMV-associated chains recognized CMV antigens specifically.

Libraries were prepared by immunoSEQ multiplex PCR; TCRdb keeps only in-frame clonotypes and omits some of them. The repertoire includes roughly 200,000 clones, 80% to 85% of them detected once, and roughly 1.2% sits in the top ten. Trimming removed 1 base from V and 5 bases from J, with 11 bases in between. The CDR3 covers 14 residues. Germline CDR1 reads SEHNR; CDR2 reads FQNEAQ (reference sequence). For this clone: What it binds is unknown.

This TCR was sampled from a woman in her twenties or thirties in good health and CMV-seronegative. This chain connects TRBV7-9 to TRBJ1-1; D ambiguous. Sample: PBMCs. This chain's CDR3 is CASSLDSYGTEAFF. The CDR3 DNA reads TGTGCCAGCAGCTTAGATTCCTACGGGACTGAAGCTTTCTTT. Combining the CDR3 with reference TRBV7-9 and TRBJ1-1 gives the whole variable domain DTGVSQNPRHKITKRGQNVTFRCDPISEHNRLYWYRQTLGQGPEFLTYFQNEAQLEKSRLLSDRFSAERPKGSFSTLEIQRTEQGDSAMYLCASSLDSYGTEAFFGQGTRLTVV.